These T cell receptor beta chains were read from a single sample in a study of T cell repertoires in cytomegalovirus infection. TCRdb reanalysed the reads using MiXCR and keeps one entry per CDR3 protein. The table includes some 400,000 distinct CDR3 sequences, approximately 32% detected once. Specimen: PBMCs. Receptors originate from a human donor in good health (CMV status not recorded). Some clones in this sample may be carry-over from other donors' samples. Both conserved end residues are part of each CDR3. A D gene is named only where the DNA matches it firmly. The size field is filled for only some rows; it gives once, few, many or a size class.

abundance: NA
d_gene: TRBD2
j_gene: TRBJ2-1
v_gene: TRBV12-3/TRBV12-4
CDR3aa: CASNGPLAGGYNEQFF
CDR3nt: TGTGCCAGCAATGGTCCCCTAGCGGGGGGGTACAATGAGCAGTTCTTC

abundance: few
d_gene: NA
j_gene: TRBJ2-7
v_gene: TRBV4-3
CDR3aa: CASSQEGTDSYEQYF
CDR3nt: TGCGCCAGCAGCCAAGAAGGCACCGACTCCTACGAGCAGTACTTC

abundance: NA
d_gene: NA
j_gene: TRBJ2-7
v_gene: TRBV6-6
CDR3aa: CASVDTGPTYEQYF
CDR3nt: TGTGCCAGTGTAGATACAGGGCCCACCTACGAGCAGTACTTC

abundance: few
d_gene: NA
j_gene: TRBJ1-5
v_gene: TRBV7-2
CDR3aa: CASSRPAGVSQPQHF
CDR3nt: TGTGCCAGCAGCCGTCCAGCCGGGGTTTCACAGCCCCAGCATTTT

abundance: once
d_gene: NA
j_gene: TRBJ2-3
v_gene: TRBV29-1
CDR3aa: CSVVIGVGTDTQYF
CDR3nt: TGCAGCGTTGTAATAGGGGTTGGCACAGATACGCAGTATTTT

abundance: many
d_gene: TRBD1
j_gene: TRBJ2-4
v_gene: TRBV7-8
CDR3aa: CASSFLGTGKAKNIQYF
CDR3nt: TGTGCCAGCAGCTTTCTCGGGACAGGGAAAGCCAAAAACATTCAGTACTTC

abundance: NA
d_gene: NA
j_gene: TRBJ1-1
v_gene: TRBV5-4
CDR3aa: CASSLAGAENTEAFF
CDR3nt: TGTGCCAGCAGCTTGGCCGGGGCCGAGAACACTGAAGCTTTCTTT

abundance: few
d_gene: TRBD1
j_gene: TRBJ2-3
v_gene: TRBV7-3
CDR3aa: CASSPTGTTDTQYF
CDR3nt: TGTGCCAGCAGCCCGACAGGGACCACAGATACGCAGTATTTT

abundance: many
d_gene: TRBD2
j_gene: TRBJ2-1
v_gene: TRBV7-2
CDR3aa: CASSLAGAGYNEQFF
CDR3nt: TGTGCCAGCAGCCTAGCGGGGGCCGGATACAATGAGCAGTTCTTC

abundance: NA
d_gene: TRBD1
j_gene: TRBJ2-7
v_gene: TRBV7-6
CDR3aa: CASSLGTGTGYEQYF
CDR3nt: TGTGCCAGCAGCTTGGGGACAGGGACTGGCTACGAGCAGTACTTC

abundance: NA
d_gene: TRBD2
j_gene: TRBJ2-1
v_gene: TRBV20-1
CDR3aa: CHSRLAGPNNEQFF
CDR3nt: TGCCATTCCCGGCTAGCGGGACCTAACAATGAGCAGTTCTTC

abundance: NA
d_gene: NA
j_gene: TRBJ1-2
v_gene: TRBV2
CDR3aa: CASSTGYPNYGYTF
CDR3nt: TGTGCCAGCAGTACCGGGTATCCGAATTATGGCTACACCTTC

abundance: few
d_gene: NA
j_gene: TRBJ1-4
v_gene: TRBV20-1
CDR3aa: CSASSLNEKLFF
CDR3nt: TGCAGTGCTAGCAGCCTTAATGAAAAACTGTTTTTT

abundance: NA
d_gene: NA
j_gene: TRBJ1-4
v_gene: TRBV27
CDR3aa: CASSLSTTNEKLFF
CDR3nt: TGTGCCAGCAGTTTATCCACAACTAATGAAAAACTGTTTTTT

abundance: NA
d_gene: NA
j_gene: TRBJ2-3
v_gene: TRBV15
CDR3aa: CATRFRTSTDTQYF
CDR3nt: TGTGCCACCAGGTTCAGGACTAGCACAGATACGCAGTATTTT

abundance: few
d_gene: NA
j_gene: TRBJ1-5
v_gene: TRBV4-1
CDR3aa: CASSQVGRNQPQHF
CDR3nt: TGCGCCAGCAGCCAAGTCGGGCGGAATCAGCCCCAGCATTTT

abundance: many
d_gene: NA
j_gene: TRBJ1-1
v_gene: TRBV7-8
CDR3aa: CASSQPRGMSTEAFF
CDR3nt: TGTGCCAGCAGCCAACCCAGGGGAATGAGTACTGAAGCTTTCTTT

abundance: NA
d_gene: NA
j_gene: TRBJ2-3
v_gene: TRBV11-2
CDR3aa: CASSLLAGARTDTQYF
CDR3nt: TGTGCCAGCAGCTTACTCGCGGGGGCACGCACAGATACGCAGTATTTT

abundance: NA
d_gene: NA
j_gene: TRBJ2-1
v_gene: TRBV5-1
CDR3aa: CASSPQGWSYNEQFF
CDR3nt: TGCGCCAGCAGCCCCCAGGGATGGAGCTACAATGAGCAGTTCTTC

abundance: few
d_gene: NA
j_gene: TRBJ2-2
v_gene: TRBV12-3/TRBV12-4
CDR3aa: CASSQTGPGELFF
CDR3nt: TGTGCCAGCAGCCAGACGGGCCCCGGGGAGCTGTTTTTT

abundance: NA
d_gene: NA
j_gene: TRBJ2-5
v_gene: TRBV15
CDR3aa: CATSREQGTLQETQYF
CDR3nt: TGTGCCACCAGCAGGGAACAAGGGACGCTGCAAGAGACCCAGTACTTC

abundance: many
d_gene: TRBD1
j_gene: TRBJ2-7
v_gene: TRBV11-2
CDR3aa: CASSFRTGGYEQYF
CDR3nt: TGTGCCAGCTCCTTCCGGACAGGGGGCTACGAGCAGTACTTC

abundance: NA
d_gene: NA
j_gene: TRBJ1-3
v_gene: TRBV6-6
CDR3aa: CASSDLRWGRRSSGNTTYF
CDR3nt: TGTGCCAGCAGTGACTTGCGTTGGGGCAGAAGATCATCTGGAAACACCACATATTTT

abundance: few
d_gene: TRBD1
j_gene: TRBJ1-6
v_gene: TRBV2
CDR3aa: CAKQTGVNNSPLHF
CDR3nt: TGTGCCAAACAGACAGGGGTAAACAATTCACCCCTCCACTTT

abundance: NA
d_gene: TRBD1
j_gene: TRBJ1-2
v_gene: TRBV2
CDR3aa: CASIRQGYGYTF
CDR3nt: TGTGCCAGCATTAGACAGGGGTATGGCTACACCTTC

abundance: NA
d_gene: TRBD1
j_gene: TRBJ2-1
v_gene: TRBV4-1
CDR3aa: CASSLGPQGVEQFF
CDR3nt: TGCGCCAGCAGCCTAGGACCACAGGGGGTTGAGCAGTTCTTC

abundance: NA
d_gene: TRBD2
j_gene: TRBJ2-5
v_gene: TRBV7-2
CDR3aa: CASSPVVVGTSGGATETQYF
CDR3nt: TGTGCCAGCAGCCCAGTGGTAGTGGGGACTAGCGGGGGGGCGACGGAGACCCAGTACTTC

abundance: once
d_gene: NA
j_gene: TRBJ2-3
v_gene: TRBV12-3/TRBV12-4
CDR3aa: CASRGQEKLRPGDWVTDTQYF
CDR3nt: TGTGCCAGCAGAGGCCAGGAAAAACTAAGACCGGGGGATTGGGTCACAGATACGCAGTATTTT

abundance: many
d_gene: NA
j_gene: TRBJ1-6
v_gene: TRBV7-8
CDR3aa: CASSRQQPRTPLSLHF
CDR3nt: TGTGCCAGCAGCCGACAACAGCCGCGAACCCCTCTGTCCCTCCACTTT

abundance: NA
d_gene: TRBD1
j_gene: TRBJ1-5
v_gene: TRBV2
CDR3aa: CASRGDRENSNQPQHF
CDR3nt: TGTGCCAGCAGGGGGGACAGGGAGAATAGCAATCAGCCCCAGCATTTT

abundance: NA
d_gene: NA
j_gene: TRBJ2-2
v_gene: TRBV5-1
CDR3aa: CASRLQQPGELFF
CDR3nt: TGCGCCAGCAGGTTACAACAGCCCGGGGAGCTGTTTTTT

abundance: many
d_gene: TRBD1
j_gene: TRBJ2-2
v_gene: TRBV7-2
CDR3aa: CASSLGGTGWGGLTGELFF
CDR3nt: TGTGCCAGCAGCTTAGGGGGGACAGGGTGGGGGGGCCTAACCGGGGAGCTGTTTTTT

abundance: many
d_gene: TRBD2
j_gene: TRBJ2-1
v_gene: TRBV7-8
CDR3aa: CASSLERSGLAGNEQFF
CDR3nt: TGTGCCAGCAGCTTAGAACGTTCGGGACTAGCTGGGAATGAGCAGTTCTTC

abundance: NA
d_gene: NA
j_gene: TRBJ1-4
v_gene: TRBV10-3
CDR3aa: CAISARADEKLFF
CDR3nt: TGTGCCATCAGTGCCCGAGCCGATGAAAAACTGTTTTTT

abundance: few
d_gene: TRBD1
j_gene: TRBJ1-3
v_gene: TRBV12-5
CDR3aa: CASGPDGTVSGNTIYF
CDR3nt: TGTGCTAGTGGCCCCGACGGGACAGTCTCTGGAAACACCATATATTTT

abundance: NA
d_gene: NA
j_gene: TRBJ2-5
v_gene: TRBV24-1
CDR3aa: CATSSGKRGQETQYF
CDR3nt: TGTGCCACCAGCTCGGGGAAGAGGGGTCAAGAGACCCAGTACTTC

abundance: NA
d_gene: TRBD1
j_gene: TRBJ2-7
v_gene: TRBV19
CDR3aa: CASSIGAGGSYEQYF
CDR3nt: TGTGCCAGTAGTATAGGAGCAGGGGGCTCCTACGAGCAGTACTTC

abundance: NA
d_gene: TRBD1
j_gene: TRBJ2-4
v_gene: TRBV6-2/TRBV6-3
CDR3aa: CASSPDRGNIQYF
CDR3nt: TGTGCCAGCAGTCCGGACAGGGGGAACATTCAGTACTTC

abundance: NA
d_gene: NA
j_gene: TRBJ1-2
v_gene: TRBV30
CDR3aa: CAWSVDSVYGYTF
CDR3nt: TGTGCCTGGAGTGTGGACAGTGTCTATGGCTACACCTTC

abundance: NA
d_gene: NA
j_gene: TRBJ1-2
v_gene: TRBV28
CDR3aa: CASRGRRANYGYTF
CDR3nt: TGTGCCAGCCGCGGACGACGAGCTAACTATGGCTACACCTTC

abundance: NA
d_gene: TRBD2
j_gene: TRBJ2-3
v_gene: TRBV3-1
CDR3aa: CASSRLAGPGDTQYF
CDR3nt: TGTGCCAGCAGCCGTCTAGCGGGTCCTGGGGATACGCAGTATTTT

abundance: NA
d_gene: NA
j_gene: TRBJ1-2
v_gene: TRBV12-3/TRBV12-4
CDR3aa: CASSFIEIKGYTF
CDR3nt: TGTGCCAGCAGTTTTATCGAAATCAAGGGCTACACCTTC

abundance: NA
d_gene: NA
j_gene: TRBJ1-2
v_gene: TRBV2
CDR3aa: CASPDPYGYTF
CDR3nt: TGTGCCAGCCCCGACCCCTATGGCTACACCTTC

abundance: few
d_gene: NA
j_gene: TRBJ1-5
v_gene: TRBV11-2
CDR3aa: CASSPGGSPEDGPQHF
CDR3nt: TGTGCCAGCAGCCCAGGTGGGAGCCCCGAGGACGGGCCCCAGCATTTT

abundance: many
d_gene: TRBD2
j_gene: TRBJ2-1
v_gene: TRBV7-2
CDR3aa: CASSPPGLAQGEQFF
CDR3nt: TGTGCCAGCAGCCCTCCGGGACTAGCGCAGGGTGAGCAGTTCTTC

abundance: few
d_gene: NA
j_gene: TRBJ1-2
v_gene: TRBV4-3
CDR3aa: CASSQGYPGVGYGYTF
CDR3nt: TGCGCCAGCAGCCAAGGTTACCCGGGGGTGGGCTATGGCTACACCTTC

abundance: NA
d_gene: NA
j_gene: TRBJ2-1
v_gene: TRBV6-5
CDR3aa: CASSYSPRYYNEQFF
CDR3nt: TGTGCCAGCAGTTACTCTCCCAGGTACTACAATGAGCAGTTCTTC

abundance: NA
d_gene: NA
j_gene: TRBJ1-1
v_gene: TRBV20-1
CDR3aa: CSAANRESTEAFF
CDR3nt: TGCAGTGCTGCTAACAGGGAGAGCACTGAAGCTTTCTTT

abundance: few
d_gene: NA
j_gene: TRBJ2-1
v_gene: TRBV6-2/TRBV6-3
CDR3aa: CASSYSTLTGLLEFF
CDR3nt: TGTGCCAGCAGTTACTCGACCTTGACAGGCCTACTGGAGTTCTTC

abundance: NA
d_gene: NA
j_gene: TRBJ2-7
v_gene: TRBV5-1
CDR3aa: CASSLLLSRASYEQYF
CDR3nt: TGCGCCAGCAGCTTGTTACTATCGAGAGCCTCCTACGAGCAGTACTTC

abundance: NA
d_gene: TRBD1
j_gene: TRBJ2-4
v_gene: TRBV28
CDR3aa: CASSIPGTGENIQYF
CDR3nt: TGTGCCAGCAGTATCCCTGGGACAGGGGAAAACATTCAGTACTTC

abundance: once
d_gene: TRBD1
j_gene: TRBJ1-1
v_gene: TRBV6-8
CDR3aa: CARSYTTGGSREAFF
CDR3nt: TGTGCCCGCAGTTACACGACAGGGGGCTCAAGGGAAGCTTTCTTT

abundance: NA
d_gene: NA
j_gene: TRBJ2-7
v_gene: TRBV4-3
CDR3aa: CARGLGSEQYF
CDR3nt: TGCGCCAGGGGGCTCGGTAGCGAGCAGTACTTC

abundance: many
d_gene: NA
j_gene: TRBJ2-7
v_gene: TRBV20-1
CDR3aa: CSATDGSYEQYF
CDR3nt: TGCAGCGCCACCGACGGTTCCTACGAGCAGTACTTC

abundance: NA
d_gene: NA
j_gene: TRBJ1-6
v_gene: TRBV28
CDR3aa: CASIGMSSYNSPLHF
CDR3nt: TGTGCCAGCATTGGAATGAGCTCCTATAATTCACCCCTCCACTTT